Listed below are T cell receptor beta chains from one sample, sequenced in a study of blood T cell repertoires in COVID-19. Using immunoSEQ multiplex PCR, the repertoire was profiled, and TCRdb retains in-frame clones only, with some absent. Of hundreds of thousands of clones in the sample, roughly 85% were seen once. The sequenced sample consisted of peripheral blood. The receptor source for this set is a woman aged 50 to 60 who had recovered from COVID-19. Each CDR3 is given with its conserved first and last residue. Each record gives: clone size, D gene, V gene, J gene, CDR3 DNA, CDR3 protein. A D gene is named only where the DNA matches it firmly. A clone size is listed for some rows: how often the clone was seen (once, few, many), or a class if it is expanded.

-,TRBD1,TRBV5-1,TRBJ1-2,TGCGCCAGCAGCTTGGCCTCTCGACAGGGTGGCTATGGCTACACCTTC,CASSLASRQGGYGYTF
-,-,TRBV13,TRBJ2-5,TGTGCCACCAGCTCTCTACGGGAGACCCAGTACTTC,CATSSLRETQYF
-,-,TRBV3-1/TRBV3-2,TRBJ2-3,TGTGCCAGCGGAGAGACAGGCACAGGGTCAGATACGCAGTATTTT,CASGETGTGSDTQYF
-,TRBD2,TRBV28,TRBJ2-5,TGTGCCAGCAGTTCCCCATCTAGCGGGGAGGAGACCCAGTACTTC,CASSSPSSGEETQYF
once,-,TRBV11-2,TRBJ1-5,TGTGCCAGCAGCTCGGGAGGTTACAATCAGCCCCAGCATTTT,CASSSGGYNQPQHF
few,TRBD2,TRBV4-1,TRBJ2-7,TGCGCCAGCAGCCAAGACGCAGCGGGAGGCCTCTACGAGCAGTACTTC,CASSQDAAGGLYEQYF
-,TRBD1,TRBV7-2,TRBJ1-1,TGTGCCAGCAGCCTCCGGACAGGGGGCAACACTGAAGCTTTCTTT,CASSLRTGGNTEAFF
-,-,TRBV6-5,TRBJ1-1,TGTGCCAGCAGTTACTCGGAGGGGAACACTGAAGCTTTCTTT,CASSYSEGNTEAFF
-,-,TRBV4-3,TRBJ2-2,TGCGCCAGCAGCCAAGAAGGCAGGCCCACCGGGGAGCTGTTTTTT,CASSQEGRPTGELFF
-,-,TRBV6-5,TRBJ1-2,TGTGCCAGCACCAAAGGGGGTTTTGGCTACACCTTC,CASTKGGFGYTF
-,TRBD2,TRBV9,TRBJ2-3,TGTGCCAGCAGCGTAGGTCTAGCGGGGGCCGATACGCAGTATTTT,CASSVGLAGADTQYF
-,-,TRBV12-1,TRBJ1-5,TGTGCCAGCAGCTTTGGAGAAGCCAATCAGCCCCAGCATTTT,CASSFGEANQPQHF
-,-,TRBV27,TRBJ2-1,TGTGCCAGCAGTCCAATCGGGGGGCCGTGGAATGAGCAGTTCTTC,CASSPIGGPWNEQFF
-,TRBD1,TRBV7-2,TRBJ1-4,TGTGCCAGCAGCACTCTTTCTGGGACAGGGAATGAAAAACTGTTTTTT,CASSTLSGTGNEKLFF
-,-,TRBV14,TRBJ2-2,TGTGCCAGCAGCCAAGAGAGTAACACCGGGGAGCTGTTTTTT,CASSQESNTGELFF
few,TRBD1,TRBV7-2,TRBJ1-5,TGTGCCAGCAGCCCCAGACAGGGGAGGCAGCCCCAGCATTTT,CASSPRQGRQPQHF
-,TRBD1,TRBV9,TRBJ1-1,TGTGCCAGCAGCGCCACGACAGGGGCAGGCACTGAAGCTTTCTTT,CASSATTGAGTEAFF
-,-,TRBV6-2/TRBV6-3,TRBJ1-1,TGTGCCAGCAGTGGCGGGGTTGGGTACACTGAAGCTTTCTTT,CASSGGVGYTEAFF
-,TRBD2,TRBV2,TRBJ2-1,TGTGCCAGCACCGTTCGGGGGGATTCTTGGTTCTTC,CASTVRGDSWFF
-,-,TRBV28,TRBJ1-2,TGTGCCAGCAGCCCAGCACAGGTTTTTAACTATGGCTACACCTTC,CASSPAQVFNYGYTF